Below are 28 T cell receptor beta chains sequenced from a single sample in a study of T cells in women clearing cervical HPV infection. Assay used: immunoSEQ multiplex PCR; TCRdb lists only in-frame clones, some missing. The sample spans approximately 34,000 clones; the ten largest clones claim roughly 1.5%. The sequenced sample consisted of blood buffy coat. These receptors all come from a woman aged 18-69 years with a cervical HPV16 infection that either progressed to CIN3+ or cleared (not recorded which).

Concerning this clone itself: The sequenced fragment ends 3 residues before the CDR3 boundary, so the rest is inferred from the germline J gene. This sample also contains other DNA sequences that code for the same CDR3. This rearrangement joins TRBV7-6 to TRBJ2-1; the match to TRBD2 covers 9 bases. The CDR3 consists of 15 residues. Germline V CDR1 and CDR2: SGHVS, FNYEAQ. Trimming removed 2 bases from V and 2 bases from J; junction bases left unmatched: 1. The CDR3 is CASSLLAGAYNEQFF. The sequenced CDR3 bases are TGTGCCAGCAGCTTATTAGCGGGGGCCTACAATGAG.

On this clone itself: The CDR3 extends 3 residues past the end of the read, so its final part is completed from the germline J gene. The chain combines TRBV7-7 with TRBJ2-3; weak D call: TRBD2 (6 bases). The CDR3 contains 14 residues. Germline-derived CDR1 and CDR2 are SSHAT and FNYEAQ (reference sequence). Trimming shortened V by 6 bases and J by 3 bases, and 13 bases separated the two germline ends. CDR3 residues: CASSPGTDTDTQYF. The sequenced part of the CDR3 DNA is TGTGCCAGCAGTCCAGGGACTGATACAGATACG.

Comments on this clone: The observed sequence ends 3 residues before the CDR3 terminus, with the missing tail filled in from the germline J gene. This sequence joins TRBV20-1 and TRBJ1-1; D not certain. Germline V lookup: CDR1 DFQATT, CDR2 SNEGSKA (reference sequence). This CDR3 has 11 amino acids. The sequenced part of the CDR3 DNA is TGCAGTGCTAGAGATTGGCCCGAA. Protein product: CSARDWPE. From start to end, the CDR3 is CSARDWPEAFF.

Concerning this clone: The sequenced fragment ends 3 residues before the CDR3 boundary, so the rest is inferred from the germline J gene. V is TRBV19 and J is TRBJ2-7, with TRBD2 as a possible D gene (5 bases). V gave up 5 bases and J gave up 5 bases, with 19 bases separating them. Looked up from germline, CDR1 is LNHDA and CDR2 is SQIVND (reference sequence). This CDR3 comprises 15 residues. Incomplete CDR3 DNA: TGTGCCAGTAGTGTCCCCCGGGGTGACTTGCACGAG. Translated, it gives CASSVPRGDLHE. The CDR3 as a whole reads CASSVPRGDLHEQYF. Combining the CDR3 with reference TRBV19 and TRBJ2-7 gives the whole variable domain DGGITQSPKYLFRKEGQNVTLSCEQNLNHDAMYWYRQDPGQGLRLIYYSQIVNDFQKGDIAEGYSVSREKKESFPLTVTSAQKNPTAFYLCASSVPRGDLHEQYFGPGTRLTVT.

In regard to this clone: The CDR3 extends 3 residues past the end of the read, so its final part is completed from the germline J gene. J is TRBJ1-1 and V is TRBV30; D unclear. V was pared by 0 bases and J by 0 bases, with 8 bases between. Germline lookup yields CDR1 GTSNPN and CDR2 SVGIG (reference sequence). The CDR3 runs to 14 residues. CDR3: CAWSVGLMNTEAFF. The sequenced CDR3 bases are TGTGCCTGGAGTGTCGGACTTATGAACACTGAA.

A word on this clone: Read data end 3 residues before the CDR3 end; the end is taken from the germline J gene. The J gene is TRBJ2-3, the V gene TRBV12-5; weak D call: TRBD2 (5 bases). This CDR3 contains 14 residues. Germline V gives CDR1 LGHNT, CDR2 FRNRAP. V was shortened by 4 bases and J by 2 bases, with 10 bases between the two germline ends. The sequenced part of the CDR3 DNA is TGTGCTAGTGGTTGGAGGACTGACACAGATACG. Its translation: CASGWRTDTDT. The full CDR3 sequence reads CASGWRTDTDTQYF.

In regard to this clone: The read finishes 3 residues shy of the CDR3 end, and the germline J gene is used to complete it. The gene calls are TRBV6-2 or TRBV6-3 and TRBJ2-1, with 11 bases fitting TRBD2. CDR1 and CDR2 (germline): MNHEY, SVGEGT. The ends lost 4 bases at V and 2 bases at J; junction bases unmatched: 7. There are 17 residues in the CDR3. This chain's CDR3 is CASSSGTSGETYNEQFF. CDR3 DNA (partial): TGTGCCAGCAGTTCTGGGACTAGCGGCGAAACCTACAATGAG.

The CDR3 region is CSAPKRVGTDTQYF. Partial CDR3 DNA: TGCAGTGCCCCGAAGAGGGTGGGCACAGATACG. J is TRBJ2-3 and V is TRBV20-1, with a possible D match to TRBD2 (5 bases). Read sequence stops 3 residues before the CDR3 end, and the germline J gene provides the missing end. V lost 6 bases to trimming and J lost 1 base, with 14 bases between them. Per germline, CDR1 DFQATT and CDR2 SNEGSKA (reference sequence). This CDR3 has 14 residues.

Concerning this clone itself: The read ends 3 residues before the CDR3 terminus; that terminus is restored from the germline J gene. The chain uses TRBV7-3 and TRBJ2-3; TRBD2 matches 12 bases. Trimming removed 4 bases from V and 4 bases from J; junction bases left unmatched: 6. Germline CDR1 is SGHTA and CDR2 is FQGTGA. The CDR3 is 16 residues long. CDR3 DNA, as far as it was read: TGTGCCAGCAGCTCTCTAGCGGGGGGGGTGTCAGATACG. It specifies CASSSLAGGVSDT. From start to end, the CDR3 is CASSSLAGGVSDTQYF.

Concerning this clone itself: The DNA ends 3 residues before the CDR3 does, and the rest of the CDR3 is filled in from the germline J gene. The chain links TRBV7-3 to TRBJ2-5, with 8 bases that match TRBD2. CDR1 is SGHTA and CDR2 is FQGTGA in the germline V gene. This CDR3 contains 17 residues. The V gene end was trimmed by 5 bases and the J gene end by 4 bases; junction bases not matched to a gene: 15. CDR3 DNA, as far as it was read: TGTGCCAGCAGCCCCCGGGGGGCGGGAGGAAGGGGAGAGACC. Protein product: CASSPRGAGGRGET. The whole CDR3 region reads CASSPRGAGGRGETQYF.

The CDR3 bases that were read are TGTGCCTGGGAAGAACAGAACACCGGGGAG. Protein: CAWEEQNTGE. The full CDR3 reads CAWEEQNTGELFF. The rearrangement uses TRBV30 and TRBJ2-2; D is ambiguous. Sequencing ends 3 residues short of the CDR3 end; the germline J gene provides the rest. The CDR3 sequence is 13 residues long. Germline values: CDR1 GTSNPN, CDR2 SVGIG (reference sequence). V was trimmed by 5 bases and J by 1 base, leaving 8 bases between them.

Notes on this clone: The DNA ends 3 residues before the CDR3 does, and the rest of the CDR3 is filled in from the germline J gene. The chain couples TRBV7-7 to TRBJ2-3, with 7 bases lining up with TRBD1. Germline assignment: CDR1 SSHAT and CDR2 FNYEAQ (reference sequence). Losses at the gene ends were 5 bases for V and 0 bases for J; bases not matched to a gene: 2. This CDR3 region has 14 residues. CDR3 DNA (partial): TGTGCCAGCAGCCGGGGACAGAGCACAGATACG. This encodes CASSRGQSTDT. The whole CDR3 sequence reads CASSRGQSTDTQYF.

As to this clone: The CDR3 end falls 3 residues outside the read, so it is completed with the germline J gene. This chain connects TRBV5-1 to TRBJ1-3, with a tentative D call TRBD1 (5 bases). V dropped 0 bases and J dropped 0 bases, with 10 bases sitting between them. The CDR3 is 16 residues long. Germline CDR1 and CDR2: SGHRS and YFSETQ. CDR3 loop: CASSLGDLYSGNTIYF. CDR3 DNA, as far as it was read: TGCGCCAGCAGCTTGGGGGACTTATACTCTGGAAACACC.

On this clone: The missing CDR3 end, 3 residues past where the read stops, is filled in from the germline J gene. The gene calls are TRBV18 and TRBJ2-4; TRBD1 matches 9 bases. The V gene's germline CDR1 is KGHSH and CDR2 LQKENI. CDR3 length equals 16 residues. The part of the CDR3 DNA that was read is TGTGCCAGCTCACCAGGACCGGGACAGGGTAACTATGGT. Residues: CASSPGPGQGNYG. The CDR3 as a whole reads CASSPGPGQGNYGQYF.

In regard to this clone: The read gets to within 3 residues of the CDR3 end, and the germline J gene fills in the rest. This rearrangement joins TRBV7-7 to TRBJ2-2, with 7 bases fitting TRBD1. The germline gives CDR1 SSHAT, CDR2 FNYEAQ (reference sequence). The CDR3 is 15 amino acids. CDR3 bases read: TGTGCCAGCAGCCAACAACAGGGGCGAGGTGAAAAG. Translating it yields CASSQQQGRGEK. The CDR3 reads in full as CASSQQQGRGEKLFF.

On this clone itself: The CDR3 extends 3 residues past the end of the read, so its final part is completed from the germline J gene. V gene TRBV6-1 combines with J gene TRBJ2-2, with D unresolved. From germline, CDR1 is MNHNS and CDR2 SASEGT. Trimming took 2 bases from V and 3 from J, leaving 10 bases between them. CDR3 length equals 15 residues. This CDR3 reads CASSEIRHDTGELFF. The sequenced part of the CDR3 DNA is TGTGCCAGCAGTGAAATCAGACACGACACCGGGGAG.

Of note for this clone: The CDR3 goes on 3 residues after the read ends, and that part is filled in from the germline J gene. The chain recombines TRBV7-2 with TRBJ1-4; 7 bases map to TRBD1. V lost 3 bases, J lost 3 bases, and 4 bases stayed unmatched. From germline, CDR1 is SGHTA and CDR2 FQGNSA. The CDR3 has 15 residues. Here the CDR3 reads CASSLNRGANEKLFF. The part of the CDR3 DNA that was read is TGTGCCAGCAGCTTGAACAGGGGAGCTAATGAAAAA.

A remark on this clone: The CDR3 is cut off 3 residues early in the read; its end comes from the germline J gene. The V gene is TRBV18, the J gene TRBJ1-1; the match to TRBD1 covers 7 bases. Per germline, CDR1 KGHSH and CDR2 LQKENI. The J segment lost 3 bases and the V segment lost 6 bases, leaving 7 bases of the junction unmatched. The CDR3 loop spans 14 amino acids. Partial CDR3 DNA: TGTGCCAGCTCGCTAACCACAGGGGACACTGAA. This encodes CASSLTTGDTE. The complete CDR3 sequence is CASSLTTGDTEAFF.

Remarks on this clone: The read terminates 3 residues before the CDR3 end, so the remaining end is supplied by the germline J gene. The genes are TRBV6-2 or TRBV6-3 and TRBJ2-7; D is uncertain. Germline CDR1 is MNHEY and CDR2 is SVGEGT. The V gene lost 5 bases and the J gene lost 4 bases, with 12 bases spanning the gap. CDR3 length equals 13 residues. Here the CDR3 reads CASSRRVEYEQYF. The sequenced part of the CDR3 DNA is TGTGCCAGCAGTCGCCGGGTGGAATACGAG.

On this clone itself: The observed sequence ends 3 residues before the CDR3 terminus, with the missing tail filled in from the germline J gene. J is TRBJ2-7 and V is TRBV6-1, with 16 bases identical to TRBD2. Germline V gives CDR1 MNHNS, CDR2 SASEGT. The CDR3 loop spans 19 amino acids. V was clipped by 2 bases and J by 2 bases; unmatched bases: 9. CDR3 DNA (partial): TGTGCCAGCAGTGAATCTACGTCCGGGACTAGCGGGAGGGCCTACGAG. It is translated as CASSESTSGTSGRAYE. In full, the CDR3 is CASSESTSGTSGRAYEQYF.

With respect to this clone: The read ends 3 residues before the CDR3 terminus; that terminus is restored from the germline J gene. The V call is TRBV5-6, the J call TRBJ2-7; perhaps D is TRBD1 or TRBD2 (6 bases each). Germline lookup yields CDR1 SGHDT and CDR2 YYEEEE. The CDR3 length is 14 residues. Trimming took off 0 bases at V and 4 bases at J, with 11 bases between the two ends. CDR3 bases read: TGTGCCAGCAGCTTGGCGCAGGGGAGGTACGAG. The encoded protein is CASSLAQGRYE. The full CDR3 protein is CASSLAQGRYEQYF. Looking up the rest from reference TRBV5-6 and TRBJ2-7 gives the full variable domain: DAGVTQSPTHLIKTRGQQVTLRCSPKSGHDTVSWYQQALGQGPQFIFQYYEEEERQRGNFPDRFSGHQFPNYSSELNVNALLLGDSALYLCASSLAQGRYEQYFGPGTRLTVT.

A word on this clone: The read falls 3 residues short of the CDR3 end, and the missing part is taken from the germline J gene. The genes are TRBV19 and TRBJ2-5; no reliable D call. CDR1 is LNHDA and CDR2 is SQIVND in the germline V gene (reference sequence). The length of the CDR3 is 15 residues. The germline V and J ends were trimmed by 1 base and 4 bases, with 13 bases remaining between them. The CDR3 spells CASSIVGSGAETQYF. CDR3 DNA (partial): TGTGCCAGTAGTATAGTTGGATCAGGCGCAGAGACC. The whole variable domain, filled in from reference TRBV19 and TRBJ2-5, reads DGGITQSPKYLFRKEGQNVTLSCEQNLNHDAMYWYRQDPGQGLRLIYYSQIVNDFQKGDIAEGYSVSREKKESFPLTVTSAQKNPTAFYLCASSIVGSGAETQYFGPGTRLLVL.

With respect to this clone: Read coverage stops 3 residues before the CDR3 terminus; the germline J gene supplies the remainder. The gene calls are TRBV19 and TRBJ2-5; 8 bases are shared with TRBD2. Trimming cost V 4 bases and J 4 bases; bases outside gene matches: 8. The CDR3 runs to 15 residues. In germline, CDR1 is LNHDA, CDR2 SQIVND (reference sequence). The part of the CDR3 DNA that was read is TGTGCCAGTAGTAGAGAAGGGACTAGGGGAGAGACC. Amino acids: CASSREGTRGET. The full-length CDR3 reads as CASSREGTRGETQYF. Supplemented by reference TRBV19 and TRBJ2-5, the full variable domain reads DGGITQSPKYLFRKEGQNVTLSCEQNLNHDAMYWYRQDPGQGLRLIYYSQIVNDFQKGDIAEGYSVSREKKESFPLTVTSAQKNPTAFYLCASSREGTRGETQYFGPGTRLLVL.

The CDR3 spells CACWTSGKYEQYF. CDR3 DNA (partial): TGTGCCTGTTGGACTAGCGGGAAATACGAG. The chain recombines TRBV30 with TRBJ2-7; the match to TRBD2 covers 12 bases. Sequencing ends 3 residues short of the CDR3 end; the germline J gene provides the rest. Per the germline V gene, CDR1 is GTSNPN and CDR2 is SVGIG (reference sequence). V shed 6 bases, J shed 4 bases, and the junction held 4 bases outside the gene matches. This CDR3 comprises 13 residues. Filled out from reference TRBV30 and TRBJ2-7, the complete variable domain reads SQTIHQWPATLVQPVGSPLSLECTVEGTSNPNLYWYRQAAGRGLQLLFYSVGIGQISSEVPQNLSASRPQDRQFILSSKKLLLSDSGFYLCACWTSGKYEQYFGPGTRLTVT.

Turning to this clone: The read terminates 3 residues ahead of where the CDR3 ends, so the germline J gene completes it. The V and J genes are TRBV6-1 and TRBJ2-5, with 12 positions matching TRBD2. The CDR3 is 16 amino acids. The germline V gene encodes CDR1 MNHNS and CDR2 SASEGT. V lost 4 bases to trimming and J lost 2 bases; unmatched junction nucleotides: 5. The CDR3 reads CASSALAGGPQETQYF. CDR3 DNA (partial): TGTGCCAGCAGTGCCCTAGCGGGGGGGCCTCAAGAGACC.

Concerning this clone: With the read ending 3 residues before the CDR3 end, the germline J gene is used to fill in that end. The chain is built from TRBV5-1 and TRBJ2-3, with TRBD2 identical over 13 bases. CDR1 and CDR2 (germline): SGHRS, YFSETQ. This CDR3 comprises 18 residues. This chain's CDR3 is CASSLGTSGRAQRETQYF. The covered CDR3 bases are TGCGCCAGCAGCTTGGGGACTAGCGGGAGAGCCCAACGGGAGACG. The variable domain in full, completed from reference TRBV5-1 and TRBJ2-3, reads KAGVTQTPRYLIKTRGQQVTLSCSPISGHRSVSWYQQTPGQGLQFLFEYFSETQRNKGNFPGRFSGRQFSNSRSEMNVSTLELGDSALYLCASSLGTSGRAQRETQYFGPGTRLTVL.

With respect to this clone: The read ends 3 residues shy of where the CDR3 ends; the end is completed using the germline J gene. The V and J genes are TRBV13 and TRBJ2-4; a possible D gene is TRBD1 (6 bases). CDR1 is PRHDT and CDR2 is FYEKMQ in the germline V gene (reference sequence). The CDR3 spans 16 residues. V was shortened by 3 bases and J by 0 bases, with 12 bases between the two germline ends. CDR3 in amino acids: CASSFRTVLAKNIQYF. The sequenced part of the CDR3 DNA is TGTGCCAGCAGCTTCAGGACAGTGCTAGCCAAAAACATT. The variable domain in full, with the rest retrieved from reference TRBV13 and TRBJ2-4, is AAGVIQSPRHLIKEKRETATLKCYPIPRHDTVYWYQQGPGQDPQFLISFYEKMQSDKGSIPDRFSAQQFSDYHSELNMSSLELGDSALYFCASSFRTVLAKNIQYFGAGTRLSVL.

As to this clone: The read terminates 3 residues before the CDR3 end, so the remaining end is supplied by the germline J gene. The J gene is TRBJ2-3, the V gene TRBV7-2, with 11 bases lining up with TRBD2. This CDR3 contains 17 residues. In germline, CDR1 is SGHTA, CDR2 FQGNSA. The V and J ends lost 0 bases and 7 bases, in that order; junction bases with no gene match: 9. The part of the CDR3 DNA that was read is TGTGCCAGCAGCTTAGCGGGTAGCGGGGGGGGGAGAAATACG. Translation: CASSLAGSGGGRNT. The CDR3, in full, reads CASSLAGSGGGRNTQYF.